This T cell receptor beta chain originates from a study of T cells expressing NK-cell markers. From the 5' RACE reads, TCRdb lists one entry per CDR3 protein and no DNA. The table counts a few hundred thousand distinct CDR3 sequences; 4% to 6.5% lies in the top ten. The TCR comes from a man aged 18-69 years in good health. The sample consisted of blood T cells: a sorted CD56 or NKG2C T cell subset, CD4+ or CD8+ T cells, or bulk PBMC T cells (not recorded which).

This CDR3 reads CASSPGTGDHQPQHF. This rearrangement joins TRBV2 to TRBJ1-5; no DNA is available, so the TRBD1 call from TCRdb remains unchecked. The CDR3 length is 15 residues. Germline V gene data show CDR1 as SNHLY and CDR2 as FYNNEI.